Listed below are T cell receptor beta chains from one sample, sequenced in a study of T cell repertoires in cytomegalovirus infection. Their antigens remain unidentified. TCRdb passed the reads through MiXCR, listing each CDR3 protein once. The sample includes 44,000 or so distinct CDR3 sequences, roughly 20% of them seen just once. The source material was CD8+ T cells from cultured PBMCs, sampled from culture after CMV antigen stimulation. Source of these receptors: a human donor in good health (CMV status not recorded). Some clones in this sample may be carry-over from other donors' samples. CDR3s include the opening cysteine and the closing phenylalanine or tryptophan. Each record gives: CDR3 length, D gene, clone size, J gene, V gene, CDR3 protein, CDR3 DNA. A D gene is named only where the DNA matches it firmly. A clone size is listed for some rows: how often the clone was seen (once, few, many), or a class if it is expanded.

14,-,many,TRBJ1-4,TRBV6-6,CASSSHPWDEKLFF,TGTGCCAGCAGTTCTCACCCATGGGACGAAAAACTGTTTTTT
17,TRBD2,few,TRBJ2-1,TRBV7-8,CASSLAAGTSVYNEQFF,TGTGCCAGCAGCTTAGCCGCCGGGACTAGTGTCTACAATGAGCAGTTCTTC
13,-,-,TRBJ1-2,TRBV29-1,CSVEDRGGLGYTF,TGCAGCGTTGAAGATCGGGGGGGTCTTGGCTACACCTTC
16,TRBD2,-,TRBJ2-7,TRBV11-2,CASSLGTSKGAYEQYF,TGTGCCAGCAGCTTAGGGACTAGTAAAGGGGCCTACGAGCAGTACTTC
13,-,many,TRBJ2-7,TRBV2,CASSRFSGDEQYF,TGTGCCAGCAGTAGGTTCAGTGGGGACGAGCAGTACTTC
15,-,many,TRBJ2-1,TRBV4-3,CASSQDESSANEQFF,TGCGCCAGCAGCCAAGATGAGTCTAGCGCAAATGAGCAGTTCTTC
13,-,many,TRBJ2-7,TRBV29-1,CSVEVRPPYEQYF,TGCAGCGTTGAAGTAAGACCTCCCTACGAGCAGTACTTC
16,-,few,TRBJ2-3,TRBV7-6,CASSPRPGASTDTQYF,TGTGCCAGCAGCCCGCGACCTGGTGCTAGCACAGATACGCAGTATTTT
12,-,-,TRBJ2-7,TRBV6-6,CASKEESYEQYF,TGTGCCAGCAAGGAGGAGTCCTACGAGCAGTACTTC
16,-,-,TRBJ2-3,TRBV6-2/TRBV6-3,CASSYIVGTSTDTQYF,TGTGCCAGCAGTTACATCGTTGGAACCAGCACAGATACGCAGTATTTT
17,TRBD2,-,TRBJ2-5,TRBV12-3/TRBV12-4,CASIPGLAGLYQETQYF,TGTGCCAGCATACCGGGACTAGCGGGCCTGTACCAAGAGACCCAGTACTTC
16,-,few,TRBJ1-1,TRBV7-2,CASSLSLGPTSSEAFF,TGTGCCAGCAGCTTAAGTCTGGGGCCAACGTCTTCTGAAGCTTTCTTT
16,TRBD2,few,TRBJ2-7,TRBV20-1,CSARAYSGSPSYEQYF,TGCAGTGCTAGAGCGTATAGCGGGAGCCCTTCCTACGAGCAGTACTTC
14,-,few,TRBJ2-1,TRBV9,CASSVGGGRNEQFF,TGTGCCAGCAGCGTAGGCGGGGGCCGGAATGAGCAGTTCTTC
13,-,few,TRBJ2-1,TRBV6-2/TRBV6-3,CASSRGLYNEQFF,TGTGCCAGCAGTAGGGGACTTTACAATGAGCAGTTCTTC